This T cell receptor (beta chain) was sequenced in a study of blood T cell repertoires in COVID-19. Study as a whole: Samples taken during acute and convalescent COVID-19 were collected in the United States, Italy and Spain. PBMCs, B-cell-depleted T cells, or T cells provided the cDNA or gDNA that made up the material.

Under the authors' procedure: Estimated nucleated cell counts came from reference gene primer amplification. The method was immunoSEQ multiplex PCR; TCRdb's version includes in-frame clones alone and lacks a portion of them. V and J calls and clone size are those listed in that table; D and trimming were worked out from the DNA. The sample records about 69,000 clones, roughly 73% being singletons. The V gene end was trimmed by 1 base and the J gene end by 8 bases; junction bases not matched to a gene: 6. The CDR3 has 15 amino acids. The germline CDR1 and CDR2 sequences are LGHDT and YNNKEL (reference sequence).

This TCR was sampled from a human donor in a cohort sampled during active COVID-19. This rearrangement joins TRBV3-1 (or the pseudogene TRBV3-2) to TRBJ2-1; TRBD1 matches 9 bases. The source material was peripheral blood. As DNA, the CDR3 is TGTGCCAGCAGCCAAGCGGGACAGGGATTCTATGAGCAGTTCTTC. It codes for CASSQAGQGFYEQFF.